A single sample is the source of the 15 T cell receptor beta chains below, sequenced in a study of beta chain features in type 1 diabetes. Study observations and caveats: Shorter TCRB CDR3s, moderately but significantly so, were found in Type 1 diabetes patients in all four CD4+ subsets.

The entirety of the isolated RNA underwent reverse transcription, so expressed TCRB transcripts were sequenced. Using immunoSEQ multiplex PCR, the repertoire was profiled, and TCRdb retains in-frame clones only, with some absent. The table lists tens of thousands of clones, more than 45% of them singletons, with roughly 0.35% in the top ten. Antigens of these TCRs are unknown. What was sequenced was stem cell memory CD4+ T cells from blood. These receptor sequences come from a man younger than 30 with type 1 diabetes.

V gene TRBV29-1 combines with J gene TRBJ2-7, with TRBD1 as a possible D gene (5 bases). The CDR3 extends over 13 amino acids. Trimming removed 4 bases at V and 5 bases at J, with 15 bases between. Germline V gene sequence: CDR1 SQVTM, CDR2 ANQGSEA. The CDR3 DNA reads as TGCAGCGTTGGGAGACAGAACTCAAACGAGCAGTACTTC. This encodes CSVGRQNSNEQYF.

This clone has only a few counts. The chain carries TRBV10-2 and TRBJ2-7, with 9 bases aligning to TRBD1. This CDR3 contains 14 residues. V trimming: 6 bases; J trimming: 4 bases; junction bases outside the gene matches: 7. Germline V gene data show CDR1 as WSHSY and CDR2 as SAAADI. The CDR3 is CASRPGTGSYEQYF. DNA for the CDR3: TGCGCCAGCAGACCCGGGACAGGGTCATACGAGCAGTACTTC.

CDR3 DNA sequence: TGTGCCAGCAGCTCCCCCCATTACGAGCAGTACTTC. It specifies CASSSPHYEQYF. The gene calls are TRBV7-2 and TRBJ2-7; D gene unclear. Deletions cut 4 bases from V and 4 bases from J, with 8 bases between. There are 12 residues in the CDR3. In germline, CDR1 is SGHTA, CDR2 FQGNSA.

The V gene is TRBV5-1, the J gene TRBJ2-1; 15 nucleotides line up with TRBD2. This CDR3 has 17 residues. With V trimmed by 4 bases and J by 7 bases, 9 bases remained unmatched. Germline CDR1 SGHRS, CDR2 YFSETQ. CDR3 nucleotides: TGCGCCAGCAGCACGGGACTAGCGGGAGGAATTTTGAATGAGCAGTTCTTC. Translation: CASSTGLAGGILNEQFF.

The genes are TRBV29-1 and TRBJ2-5; 7 nucleotides align to TRBD2. Germline loops: CDR1 SQVTM, CDR2 ANQGSEA. The CDR3 sequence is 14 residues long. The ends lost 6 bases at V and 0 bases at J; junction bases unmatched: 7. The CDR3 is CSVLRGVHQETQYF. The CDR3, as DNA: TGCAGCGTCCTCCGGGGGGTACACCAAGAGACCCAGTACTTC.

The chain recombines TRBV5-1 with TRBJ2-2; 8 nucleotides line up with TRBD2. V was pared by 4 bases and J by 5 bases, with 4 bases of the junction left unmatched. Germline CDR1 SGHRS, CDR2 YFSETQ. The CDR3 is 14 amino acids. CDR3 residues: CASSPGGATGELFF. DNA for the CDR3: TGCGCCAGCAGCCCCGGGGGGGCGACCGGGGAGCTGTTTTTT.

This clone was counted a few times. This sequence joins TRBV7-6 and TRBJ2-5; TRBD1 agrees at 10 bases. Germline-derived CDR1 and CDR2 are SGHVS and FNYEAQ. The CDR3 has 14 residues. Trimming removed 5 bases from V and 4 bases from J; junction bases left unmatched: 4. For the CDR3, the DNA is TGTGCCAGCAGCCGCGGACAGGGGGTAGAGACCCAGTACTTC. Its protein is CASSRGQGVETQYF.

The V call is TRBV10-1, the J call TRBJ1-3; D is unresolved. The CDR3 is made up of 13 amino acids. Germline values: CDR1 WNHNN, CDR2 SYGVQD (reference sequence). V lost 4 bases, J lost 1 base, and 5 bases lay in between. This CDR3 reads CASSGQSGNTIYF. As DNA, the CDR3 is TGCGCCAGCAGTGGACAATCTGGAAACACCATATATTTT.

The chain is built from TRBV2 and TRBJ2-2, with 7 positions matching TRBD1. The ends lost 7 bases at V and 4 bases at J; junction bases unmatched: 9. This CDR3 region has 15 residues. Germline-derived CDR1 and CDR2 are SNHLY and FYNNEI. The CDR3 protein is CASIRTNRGTGELFF. The CDR3 DNA reads TGTGCCAGCATTCGGACCAACAGGGGCACCGGGGAGCTGTTTTTT.

This clone was observed a few times. The rearrangement links TRBV4-3 to TRBJ2-1, with 10 bases that match TRBD2. Germline lookup yields CDR1 LGHNA and CDR2 YSLEER. V lost 3 bases and J lost 10; bases outside the gene matches: 12. This CDR3 comprises 16 residues. The CDR3 reads CASSQQLAGHVSEQFF. The CDR3 coding sequence is TGCGCCAGCAGCCAGCAACTAGCGGGGCACGTGTCAGAGCAGTTCTTC.

V gene TRBV2 combines with J gene TRBJ1-1; perhaps TRBD1 as D (5 bases). The CDR3 contains 13 residues. The germline gives CDR1 SNHLY, CDR2 FYNNEI. With 4 bases removed from V and 2 bases from J, the gap between germline ends came to 8 bases. CDR3 loop: CASSGQINTEAFF. CDR3 in DNA: TGTGCCAGCAGTGGACAGATCAACACTGAAGCTTTCTTT.

There are a few counts of this clone. The genes are TRBV6-5 and TRBJ2-7, with 8 bases lining up with TRBD1. This CDR3 is built from 15 residues. Per germline, CDR1 MNHEY and CDR2 SVGAGI. V shed 0 bases and J 6 bases; nucleotides not matched to a gene: 7. The CDR3 DNA follows: TGTGCCAGCAGTTACTCCCGGACAGGGTTCGGCGAGCAGTACTTC. This gives the protein CASSYSRTGFGEQYF.

This clone was picked up a small number of times. This chain connects TRBV27 to TRBJ1-4; D is uncertain. This CDR3 comprises 12 residues. V shed 5 bases and J shed 8 bases, with 9 bases lying between them. The germline gives CDR1 MNHEY, CDR2 SMNVEV (reference sequence). The CDR3: CASSHDKEKLFF. The CDR3 coding sequence is TGTGCCAGCAGTCACGACAAGGAAAAACTGTTTTTT.

The chain couples TRBV6-5 to TRBJ1-4; D might be TRBD1 (6 bases). The CDR3 is 15 amino acids. V gave up 2 bases and J gave up 7 bases, with 14 bases separating them. Germline V gene data show CDR1 as MNHEY and CDR2 as SVGAGI. The CDR3: CASSYVGTRGEKLFF. The CDR3 nucleotides read TGTGCCAGCAGTTACGTCGGGACCAGGGGTGAAAAACTGTTTTTT.

This clone has just a few counts. The chain joins TRBV2 to TRBJ1-5; maybe TRBD1 (6 bases). V lost 5 bases and J lost 3, with 14 bases in between. Germline V gives CDR1 SNHLY, CDR2 FYNNEI. The CDR3 is made up of 15 amino acids. CDR3 DNA: TGTGCCAGCAGTTCTTCAGGGGTAGTCAATCAGCCCCAGCATTTT. It specifies CASSSSGVVNQPQHF.